This TCR beta chain was identified in a study of tissue T cells after allogeneic stem cell transplantation. Using immunoSEQ multiplex PCR, the repertoire was profiled, and TCRdb retains in-frame clones only, with some absent. The table lists about 3,100 clones, about 46% of them singletons. Notes on the study in general: Shared clones across patients were few; motif clustering revealed tissue-specific shared signatures. This small cohort was clinically heterogeneous, and sampling depth was a limitation. In patients and mice, blood and spleen missed much of tissue repertoire.

This clone was seen a few times. The antigen is unknown. The gene symbols are mouse symbols. The CDR3 end lies 1 residue beyond the end of the read and is filled in from the germline J gene. V trimming: 5 bases; J trimming: 5 bases; junction bases outside the gene matches: 4. The CDR3 has 14 amino acids. CDR1 and CDR2 from the germline V gene are SNHLY and FYNGKV (reference sequence). Documented time point: mouse harvest day 14 after allogeneic transplant. The graft held 10^6 splenic CD5+ T cells and 10^7 T-cell-depleted bone marrow cells. Tissues came from B6→BALB/c major-mismatch GVHD mice at day 7 or 14.

Sequenced input: gut tissue. The chain is built from TRBV3 and TRBJ1-4, with TRBD1 matching over 8 bases. The source of this sequence is a female BALB/c mouse given C57BL/6 T cells with graft-versus-host disease after an allogeneic hematopoietic cell transplant. The chain's CDR3 is CASSLRGRNERLFF. Incomplete CDR3 DNA: TGTGCCAGCAGCCTCAGGGGGCGGAACGAAAGATTATTT.